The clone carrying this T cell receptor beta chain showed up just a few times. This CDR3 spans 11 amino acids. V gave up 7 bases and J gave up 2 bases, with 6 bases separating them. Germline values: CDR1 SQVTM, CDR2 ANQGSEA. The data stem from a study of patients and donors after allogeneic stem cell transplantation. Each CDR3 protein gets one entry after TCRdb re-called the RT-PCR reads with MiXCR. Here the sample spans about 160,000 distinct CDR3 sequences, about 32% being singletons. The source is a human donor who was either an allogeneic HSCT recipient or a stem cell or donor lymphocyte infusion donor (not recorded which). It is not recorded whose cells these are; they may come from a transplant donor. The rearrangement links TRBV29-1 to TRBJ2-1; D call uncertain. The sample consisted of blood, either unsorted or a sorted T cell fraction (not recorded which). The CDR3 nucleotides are TGCAGCGGCGACACCTACAATGAGCAGTTCTTC. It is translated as CSGDTYNEQFF.